Below are 26 T cell receptor beta chains sequenced from a single sample in a study of follicular helper T cells after annual influenza vaccination. Using immunoSEQ multiplex PCR, the repertoire was profiled, and TCRdb retains in-frame clones only, with some absent. The sample has approximately 10,000 clones, roughly four fifths seen once. Sequencing was performed on CXCR5- memory CD4+ T cells sorted from blood, taken 6 weeks after influenza vaccination. The receptors originated from an adult who received the influenza vaccine.

The V gene is TRBV7-2, the J gene TRBJ2-2; D could derive from TRBD1 or TRBD2 (5 bases each). Germline CDR1 is SGHTA and CDR2 is FQGNSA. The CDR3 spans 14 residues. V gave up 1 base and J gave up 4 bases, with 7 bases separating them. This CDR3 is CASSLVRGTGELFF. The CDR3 region has the DNA TGTGCCAGCAGCTTAGTGAGGGGCACCGGGGAGCTGTTTTTT.

The V and J genes are TRBV18 and TRBJ2-5; D unresolved. V was clipped by 1 base and J by 4 bases, with 7 bases between them. Germline V gene data show CDR1 as KGHSH and CDR2 as LQKENI. This CDR3 has 13 amino acids. The CDR3 nucleotides read TGTGCCAGCTCACCACAGGATGGAGAGACCCAGTACTTC. It translates to CASSPQDGETQYF.

The gene calls are TRBV5-8 and TRBJ2-7; 8 positions agree with TRBD1. V shed 0 bases, J shed 3 bases, and the junction held 5 bases outside the gene matches. The CDR3 has 15 residues. Germline V gene lookup returns CDR1 SGHTS and CDR2 YDEGEE. The CDR3: CASSLARTGLYEQYF. In DNA form, the CDR3 reads TGTGCCAGCAGCTTGGCCCGGACAGGGCTCTACGAGCAGTACTTC.

The V gene is TRBV6-6, the J gene TRBJ2-3; perhaps D is TRBD1 or TRBD2 (5 bases each). The germline V gene encodes CDR1 MNHNY and CDR2 SVGAGI (reference sequence). V was shortened by 11 bases and J by 3 bases, with 18 bases between the two germline ends. The CDR3 covers 14 residues. The CDR3 sequence is CASSRGGGTDTQYF. The CDR3 nucleotides are TGTGCCTCCTCTAGGGGTGGGGGAACAGATACGCAGTATTTT.

The chain employs TRBV6-1 and TRBJ2-7; 11 positions match TRBD1. J was trimmed by 6 bases and V by 6 bases; bases with no gene match: 10. CDR1 is MNHNS, CDR2 SASEGT, per germline. The CDR3 totals 15 residues. The CDR3 spells CASRDHGQGAGEQYF. CDR3 nucleotides: TGTGCCAGCAGAGACCACGGACAGGGGGCTGGCGAGCAGTACTTC.

The chain uses TRBV5-4 and TRBJ2-3, with TRBD2 identical over 9 bases. This CDR3 has 17 amino acids. V lost 1 base to trimming and J lost 2 bases; unmatched junction nucleotides: 8. The germline gives CDR1 SGHNT, CDR2 YYREEE (reference sequence). CDR3 DNA sequence: TGTGCCAGCAGCTTGAAGGCGGGAGGGCCTTCCACAGATACGCAGTATTTT. Translated: CASSLKAGGPSTDTQYF.

The chain employs TRBV7-9 and TRBJ1-2, with 7 bases aligning to TRBD1. The CDR3 sequence is 12 residues long. In germline, CDR1 is SEHNR, CDR2 FQNEAQ (reference sequence). The J segment lost 8 bases and the V segment lost 6 bases, leaving 6 bases of the junction unmatched. For the CDR3, the DNA is TGTGCCAGCAGTAAAGACAGGGACGGCTACACCTTC. Amino acids: CASSKDRDGYTF.

The chain employs TRBV6-1 and TRBJ1-4; TRBD1 matches at 7 bases. This CDR3 region has 15 residues. V was pared by 8 bases and J by 8 bases, with 14 bases of the junction left unmatched. Per the germline V gene, CDR1 is MNHNS and CDR2 is SASEGT. CDR3 sequence (DNA): TGTGCCAGCGGAATGAGGGCAGGGGGGAAAGAAAAACTGTTTTTT. Translated: CASGMRAGGKEKLFF.

In its sample, this clone was seen once. The V gene is TRBV18, the J gene TRBJ2-1; perhaps TRBD1 as D (6 bases). Trimming stripped 8 bases from V and 10 bases from J, with 12 bases between. CDR3 length: 11 amino acids. Germline V gives CDR1 KGHSH, CDR2 LQKENI. The CDR3 region has the DNA TGTGCCAGCGCAGGGGTACGAGAGCAGTTCTTC. Its protein product is CASAGVREQFF. The entire variable domain, with the rest obtained from reference TRBV18 and TRBJ2-1, is as follows: NAGVMQNPRHLVRRRGQEARLRCSPMKGHSHVYWYRQLPEEGLKFMVYLQKENIIDESGMPKERFSAEFPKEGPSILRIQQVVRGDSAAYFCASAGVREQFFGPGTRLTVL.

This chain uses TRBV4-3 with TRBJ1-2, with TRBD1 as a possible D gene (6 bases). This CDR3 is 17 amino acids long. The V gene lost 2 bases and the J gene lost 4 bases, with 20 bases spanning the gap. The germline gives CDR1 LGHNA, CDR2 YSLEER. The CDR3 protein is CASSQSFLRGSSYGYTF. CDR3 nucleotides: TGCGCCAGCAGCCAAAGTTTCCTCAGGGGCTCCAGCTATGGCTACACCTTC.

The chain is built from TRBV27 and TRBJ1-1; the D is unclear. Germline V gene lookup returns CDR1 MNHEY and CDR2 SMNVEV (reference sequence). The V and J ends lost 3 bases and 0 bases respectively, with 5 bases between them. The CDR3 contains 13 residues. The DNA for the CDR3 is TGTGCCAGCAGTTTGGAGTTGAACACTGAAGCTTTCTTT. This gives the protein CASSLELNTEAFF.

CDR3: CASSQPGQLYGYTF. The CDR3 DNA is TGTGCCAGCAGCCAACCTGGACAGCTCTATGGCTACACCTTC. The V gene is TRBV7-2, the J gene TRBJ1-2, with D perhaps TRBD1 (6 bases). CDR1 and CDR2 from the germline V gene are SGHTA and FQGNSA. The CDR3 runs to 14 residues. V gave up 5 bases and J gave up 4 bases, with 14 bases separating them.

The table lists this clone with a few counts. This chain links TRBV19 with TRBJ1-6, with 8 nucleotides matching TRBD1. The germline gives CDR1 LNHDA, CDR2 SQIVND (reference sequence). The CDR3 runs 15 residues. V lost 4 bases to trimming and J lost 5 bases; unmatched junction nucleotides: 4. The CDR3 DNA reads TGTGCCAGTAGTACCGGACAGGGACATAATTCACCCCTCCACTTT. Its translation is CASSTGQGHNSPLHF.

The CDR3 coding sequence is TGTGCCAGCACCGCCAACAGGGCTGGCAATCAGCCCCAGCATTTT. Amino acid sequence: CASTANRAGNQPQHF. This sequence joins TRBV6-5 and TRBJ1-5; weak D call: TRBD1 (6 bases). This CDR3 is built from 15 residues. Per germline, CDR1 MNHEY and CDR2 SVGAGI. Trimming took off 7 bases at V and 2 bases at J, with 15 bases between the two ends.

V and J are TRBV27 and TRBJ1-4, with a possible D match to TRBD1 (5 bases). Germline CDR1 reads MNHEY; CDR2 reads SMNVEV (reference sequence). CDR3 length equals 15 residues. The ends were cut back, 4 bases at V and 8 bases at J, with 17 bases in the middle. The CDR3 reads CASSSAGLLGEKLFF. CDR3 bases: TGTGCCAGCAGTTCCGCGGGACTCCTTGGCGAAAAACTGTTTTTT.

CDR3 DNA sequence: TGCGCCAGCAGCCAAGGAAGCCTAGCGGGGGGAGGTACGCAGTATTTT. Translating it yields CASSQGSLAGGGTQYF. J is TRBJ2-3 and V is TRBV4-1; 11 bases agree with TRBD2. V shed 1 base and J 8 bases; nucleotides not matched to a gene: 8. Germline values: CDR1 MGHRA, CDR2 YSYEKL. CDR3 size: 16 residues.

In nucleotides, the CDR3 is TGTGCCAGCAGTTACGGGCAGACAATGTTGGGGCAGTTCTTC. It specifies CASSYGQTMLGQFF. This rearrangement joins TRBV6-5 to TRBJ2-1; D uncertain. With 2 bases removed from V and 12 bases from J, the gap between germline ends came to 17 bases. The CDR3 loop spans 14 amino acids. CDR1 is MNHEY, CDR2 SVGAGI, per germline.

The chain uses TRBV29-1 and TRBJ1-1; a weak D match, TRBD1 (5 bases). Looked up from germline, CDR1 is SQVTM and CDR2 is ANQGSEA. This CDR3 comprises 12 residues. With 5 bases removed from V and 1 base from J, the gap between germline ends came to 8 bases. The CDR3 DNA reads TGCAGCGTTCAGGGAGCGAACACTGAAGCTTTCTTT. This encodes CSVQGANTEAFF.

This clone has only one observation. V is TRBV7-2 and J is TRBJ1-3; D possibly corresponds to TRBD1 (5 bases). Looked up from germline, CDR1 is SGHTA and CDR2 is FQGNSA. The V end lost 6 bases, the J end lost 0 bases, and 12 bases lay between the germline ends. The CDR3 totals 15 residues. The CDR3 loop reads CASRFDRLSGNTIYF. The CDR3 DNA sequence: TGTGCCAGCAGATTCGACAGACTCTCTGGAAACACCATATATTTT.

The chain is built from TRBV28 and TRBJ1-2, with TRBD1 as a possible D gene (5 bases). Germline V gene lookup returns CDR1 MDHEN and CDR2 SYDVKM. The CDR3 is made up of 16 amino acids. Trimming left V 10 bases short and J 3 bases short, with 24 bases between. The CDR3, as DNA: TGTGCCACCTCCGGGGACCCGCGGGAGAGAGACTATGGCTACACCTTC. Translated: CATSGDPRERDYGYTF.

The gene calls are TRBV4-1 and TRBJ2-7; D is unresolved. This CDR3 region has 15 residues. The germline gives CDR1 MGHRA, CDR2 YSYEKL. V dropped 1 base and J dropped 2 bases, with 12 bases sitting between them. CDR3 nucleotides: TGCGCCAGCAGCCAAGCCTTCTTTTCGGCCTACGAGCAGTACTTC. It encodes CASSQAFFSAYEQYF.

The chain is built from TRBV5-8 and TRBJ1-5; maybe TRBD1 (5 bases). This CDR3 spans 15 amino acids. Germline loops: CDR1 SGHTS, CDR2 YDEGEE. Between the trimmed V and J ends, which lost 2 bases and 0 bases, there was a span of 9 bases. The CDR3 is CASSFRVISNQPQHF. CDR3 bases: TGTGCCAGCAGCTTCAGGGTGATTAGCAATCAGCCCCAGCATTTT. The full variable domain, in which reference TRBV5-8 and TRBJ1-5 provide the parts outside the CDR3, is EAGVTQSPTHLIKTRGQQATLRCSPISGHTSVYWYQQALGLGLQFLLWYDEGEERNRGNFPPRFSGRQFPNYSSELNVNALELEDSALYLCASSFRVISNQPQHFGDGTRLSIL.

CDR3 bases: TGTGCCAGCAGCAATCAAGAGACCCAGTACTTC. Protein product: CASSNQETQYF. The V call is TRBV7-9, the J call TRBJ2-5; D is uncertain. V lost 5 bases and J lost 2, with 3 bases in between. This CDR3 has 11 residues. The V gene's germline CDR1 is SEHNR and CDR2 FQNEAQ (reference sequence).

V gene TRBV6-5 combines with J gene TRBJ2-7; TRBD1 agrees at 8 bases. CDR1 and CDR2 from the germline V gene are MNHEY and SVGAGI. CDR3 length: 15 residues. The V gene end was trimmed by 7 bases and the J gene end by 2 bases; junction bases not matched to a gene: 10. The CDR3 DNA is TGTGCCAGCACCAGTGGGGGACAGGAGACCTACGAGCAGTACTTC. This gives the protein CASTSGGQETYEQYF.

This clone was detected only once. The chain uses TRBV27 and TRBJ2-2; the D is unclear. The CDR3 is 14 amino acids. The germline V gene has CDR1 MNHEY and CDR2 SMNVEV (reference sequence). The V gene lost 2 bases and the J gene lost 1 base, with 5 bases spanning the gap. The CDR3: CASSLEVNTGELFF. CDR3 DNA: TGTGCCAGCAGTTTAGAGGTGAACACCGGGGAGCTGTTTTTT.

This clone was found once. J is TRBJ2-2 and V is TRBV9; the match to TRBD1 covers 7 bases. The CDR3 runs to 14 residues. Germline values: CDR1 SGDLS, CDR2 YYNGEE. Unmatched junction bases numbered 6, after V lost 5 bases and J lost 5 bases. In nucleotides, the CDR3 is TGTGCCAGCAGTAGGGCAGGGGGAACCGGGGAGCTGTTTTTT. Protein: CASSRAGGTGELFF.